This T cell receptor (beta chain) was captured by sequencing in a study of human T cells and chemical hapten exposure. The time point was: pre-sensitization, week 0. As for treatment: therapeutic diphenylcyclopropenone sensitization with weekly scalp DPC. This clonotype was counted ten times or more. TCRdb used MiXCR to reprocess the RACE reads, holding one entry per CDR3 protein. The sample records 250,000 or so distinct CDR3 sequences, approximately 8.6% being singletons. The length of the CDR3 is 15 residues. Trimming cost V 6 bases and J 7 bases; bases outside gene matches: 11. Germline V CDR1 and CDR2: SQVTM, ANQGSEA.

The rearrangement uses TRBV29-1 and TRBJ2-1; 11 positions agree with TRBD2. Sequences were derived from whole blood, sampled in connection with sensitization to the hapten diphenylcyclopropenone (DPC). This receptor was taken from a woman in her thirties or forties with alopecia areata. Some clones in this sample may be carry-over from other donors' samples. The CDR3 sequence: CSVTLGLAGGNEQFF. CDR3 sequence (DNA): TGCAGCGTGACCCTCGGCCTAGCGGGAGGTAATGAGCAGTTCTTC.